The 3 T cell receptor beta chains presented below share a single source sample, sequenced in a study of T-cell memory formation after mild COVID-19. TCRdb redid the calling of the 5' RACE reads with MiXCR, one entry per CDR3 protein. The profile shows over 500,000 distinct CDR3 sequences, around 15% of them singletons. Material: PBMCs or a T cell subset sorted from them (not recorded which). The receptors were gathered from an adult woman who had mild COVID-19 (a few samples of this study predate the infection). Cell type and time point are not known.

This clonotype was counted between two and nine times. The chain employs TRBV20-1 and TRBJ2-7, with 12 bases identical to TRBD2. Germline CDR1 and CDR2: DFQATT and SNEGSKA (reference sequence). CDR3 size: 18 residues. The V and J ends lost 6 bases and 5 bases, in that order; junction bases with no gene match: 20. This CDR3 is CSATPRNGLAGFTHEQYF. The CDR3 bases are TGCAGTGCCACCCCGAGGAACGGACTAGCGGGGTTTACTCACGAGCAGTACTTC.

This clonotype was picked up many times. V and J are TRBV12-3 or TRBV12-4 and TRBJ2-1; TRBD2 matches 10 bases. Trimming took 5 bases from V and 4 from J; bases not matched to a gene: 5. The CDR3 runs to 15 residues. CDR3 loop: CASSQQLAGYNEQFF. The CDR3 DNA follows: TGTGCCAGCAGTCAGCAACTAGCGGGGTACAATGAGCAGTTCTTC.

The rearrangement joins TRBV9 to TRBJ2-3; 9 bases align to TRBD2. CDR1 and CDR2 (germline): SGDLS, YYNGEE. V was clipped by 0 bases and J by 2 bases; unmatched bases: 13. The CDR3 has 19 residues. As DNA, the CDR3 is TGTGCCAGCAGCGTAGCTATGACTAGCGGAGGAGACCCCACAGATACGCAGTATTTT. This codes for CASSVAMTSGGDPTDTQYF.